This T cell receptor (beta chain) was found in a study of blood T cell repertoires in COVID-19. The germline V gene encodes CDR1 WNHNN and CDR2 SYGVQD (reference sequence). V was cut by 3 bases and J by 3 bases, with 8 bases left in between. The CDR3 covers 13 residues. Clones were sequenced by immunoSEQ multiplex PCR, and TCRdb holds only the in-frame ones, with some missing. The sample lists 22,000 or so clones, around 88% occurring once. This clone was recorded once. V gene TRBV10-1 combines with J gene TRBJ1-1, with D hard to call. Sequencing was carried out using peripheral blood. The source is a woman aged 55-70 years with active COVID-19. The CDR3 reads CASSDGWDTEAFF. DNA of the CDR3: TGCGCCAGCAGTGACGGGTGGGACACTGAAGCTTTCTTT.